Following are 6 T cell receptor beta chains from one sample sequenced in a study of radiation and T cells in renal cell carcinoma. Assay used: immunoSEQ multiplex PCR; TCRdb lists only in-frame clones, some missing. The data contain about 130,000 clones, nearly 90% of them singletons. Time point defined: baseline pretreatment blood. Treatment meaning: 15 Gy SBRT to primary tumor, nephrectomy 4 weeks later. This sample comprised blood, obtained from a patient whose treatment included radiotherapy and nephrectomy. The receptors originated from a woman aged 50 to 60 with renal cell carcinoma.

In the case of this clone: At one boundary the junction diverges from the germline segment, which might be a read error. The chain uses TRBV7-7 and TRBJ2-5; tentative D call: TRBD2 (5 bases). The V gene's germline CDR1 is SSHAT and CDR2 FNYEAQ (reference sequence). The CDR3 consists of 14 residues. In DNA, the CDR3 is TGTGCTAGCAGCGTAGGACTCACTCAAGAGACCCAGTACTTC. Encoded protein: CASSVGLTQETQYF.

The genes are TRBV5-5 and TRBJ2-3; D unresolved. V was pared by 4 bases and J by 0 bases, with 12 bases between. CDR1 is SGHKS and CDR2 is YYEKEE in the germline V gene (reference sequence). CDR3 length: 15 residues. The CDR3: CASSMRPVSTDTQYF. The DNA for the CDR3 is TGTGCCAGCAGCATGAGACCCGTAAGCACAGATACGCAGTATTTT.

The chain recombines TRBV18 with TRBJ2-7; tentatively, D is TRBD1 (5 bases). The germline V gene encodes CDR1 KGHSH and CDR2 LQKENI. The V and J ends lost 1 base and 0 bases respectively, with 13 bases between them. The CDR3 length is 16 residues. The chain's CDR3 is CASSPRGNQGSYEQYF. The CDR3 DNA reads TGTGCCAGCTCACCACGGGGTAATCAGGGCTCCTACGAGCAGTACTTC.

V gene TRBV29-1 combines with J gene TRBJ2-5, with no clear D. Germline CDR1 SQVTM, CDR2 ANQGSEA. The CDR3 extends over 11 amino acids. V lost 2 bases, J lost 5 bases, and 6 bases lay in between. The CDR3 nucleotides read TGCAGCGTTGAACAGAGGGAGACCCAGTACTTC. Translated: CSVEQRETQYF.

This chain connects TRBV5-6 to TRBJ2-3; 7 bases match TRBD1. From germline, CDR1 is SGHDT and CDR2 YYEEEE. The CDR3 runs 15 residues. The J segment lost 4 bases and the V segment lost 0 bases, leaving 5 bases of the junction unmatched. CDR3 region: CASSLATGPSDTQYF. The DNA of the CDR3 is TGTGCCAGCAGCTTGGCGACAGGGCCCTCAGATACGCAGTATTTT. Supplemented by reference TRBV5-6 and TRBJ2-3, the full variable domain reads DAGVTQSPTHLIKTRGQQVTLRCSPKSGHDTVSWYQQALGQGPQFIFQYYEEEERQRGNFPDRFSGHQFPNYSSELNVNALLLGDSALYLCASSLATGPSDTQYFGPGTRLTVL.

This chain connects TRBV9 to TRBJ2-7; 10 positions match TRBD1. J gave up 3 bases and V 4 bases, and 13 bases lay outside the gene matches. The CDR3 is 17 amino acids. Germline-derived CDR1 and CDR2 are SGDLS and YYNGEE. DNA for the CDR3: TGTGCCAGCAGCCCACGGACAGGGGGGTTTTTTTACTACGAGCAGTACTTC. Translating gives CASSPRTGGFFYYEQYF. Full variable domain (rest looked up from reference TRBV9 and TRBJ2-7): DSGVTQTPKHLITATGQRVTLRCSPRSGDLSVYWYQQSLDQGLQFLIQYYNGEERAKGNILERFSAQQFPDLHSELNLSSLELGDSALYFCASSPRTGGFFYYEQYFGPGTRLTVT.